The 8 T cell receptor beta chains below all came from one sample that was sequenced in a study of T-cell memory formation after mild COVID-19. TCRdb called the 5' RACE reads again in MiXCR, with one record for every CDR3 protein. The sample yields a few hundred thousand distinct CDR3 sequences, around 28% seen once. Material for sequencing was PBMCs or a T cell subset sorted from them (not recorded which). The receptors here all came from an adult woman who had mild COVID-19 (a few samples of this study predate the infection). Cell type and time point are not known.

This chain links TRBV10-3 with TRBJ1-2, with D possibly matching TRBD1 (5 bases). Trimming pared 0 bases from V and 8 bases from J, leaving 16 bases between. From germline, CDR1 is ENHRY and CDR2 SYGVKD. There are 15 residues in the CDR3. CDR3 coding DNA: TGTGCCATCAGTGAGTCGGGGACCGCCTGGCTCGGCTACACCTTC. Residues: CAISESGTAWLGYTF.

The chain carries TRBV7-2 and TRBJ1-2; D gene ambiguous. V shed 5 bases and J shed 9 bases, with 13 bases lying between them. Germline V gene lookup returns CDR1 SGHTA and CDR2 FQGNSA. The CDR3 runs 12 residues. This CDR3 is CASSPAKASYTF. DNA for the CDR3: TGTGCCAGCAGCCCCGCGAAGGCCAGCTACACCTTC. The entire variable domain, with the rest obtained from reference TRBV7-2 and TRBJ1-2, is as follows: GAGVSQSPSNKVTEKGKDVELRCDPISGHTALYWYRQSLGQGLEFLIYFQGNSAPDKSGLPSDRFSAERTGGSVSTLTIQRTQQEDSAVYLCASSPAKASYTFGSGTRLTVV.

The V gene is TRBV30, the J gene TRBJ1-1; D is unresolved. Germline V gives CDR1 GTSNPN, CDR2 SVGIG (reference sequence). CDR3 length equals 13 residues. Between the trimmed V and J ends, which lost 6 bases and 0 bases, there was a span of 11 bases. The chain's CDR3 is CACRFSMNTEAFF. The CDR3 DNA follows: TGTGCCTGTAGGTTCAGTATGAACACTGAAGCTTTCTTT.

This clonotype showed up just a few times. This CDR3 is CSARLLTGRTGELFF. CDR3 coding DNA: TGCAGTGCTAGACTACTGACAGGGAGGACCGGGGAGCTGTTTTTT. V is TRBV20-1 and J is TRBJ2-2; maybe TRBD1 (7 bases). The CDR3 length is 15 residues. Trimming left V 2 bases short and J 5 bases short, with 15 bases between. Germline values: CDR1 DFQATT, CDR2 SNEGSKA (reference sequence).

The J gene is TRBJ1-2, the V gene TRBV15, with 7 bases aligning to TRBD1. This CDR3 contains 15 residues. The ends lost 3 bases at V and 3 bases at J; junction bases unmatched: 7. The V gene's germline CDR1 is LNHNV and CDR2 YYDKDF (reference sequence). CDR3 nucleotide sequence: TGTGCCACCAGCAGCCCCAGGGGGGAATACTATGGCTACACCTTC. Its translation: CATSSPRGEYYGYTF.

V gene TRBV6-5 combines with J gene TRBJ2-7; D assignment may be TRBD1 or TRBD2 (5 bases each). Trimming removed 0 bases from V and 0 bases from J, with 12 bases in between. Per the germline V gene, CDR1 is MNHEY and CDR2 is SVGAGI. The CDR3 sequence is 16 residues long. The CDR3 DNA reads as TGTGCCAGCAGTTACTCGATAGCAGGGAGCTCCTACGAGCAGTACTTC. Translating gives CASSYSIAGSSYEQYF.

This rearrangement joins TRBV12-3 or TRBV12-4 to TRBJ2-3, with no clear D. The CDR3 runs to 12 residues. Trimming left V 8 bases short and J 14 bases short, with 20 bases between. In DNA form, the CDR3 reads TGTGCCAGCTCTCAATCCGGGTCCTTAACGTATTTT. This codes for CASSQSGSLTYF.

This rearrangement joins TRBV2 to TRBJ2-1; TRBD2 agrees at 7 bases. V shed 6 bases and J 0 bases; nucleotides not matched to a gene: 8. The CDR3 totals 16 residues. Germline CDR1 reads SNHLY; CDR2 reads FYNNEI. The CDR3 reads CASRSPRGSSYNEQFF. DNA for the CDR3: TGTGCCAGCAGATCTCCGCGGGGGAGCTCCTACAATGAGCAGTTCTTC. Filled out from reference TRBV2 and TRBJ2-1, the complete variable domain reads EPEVTQTPSHQVTQMGQEVILRCVPISNHLYFYWYRQILGQKVEFLVSFYNNEISEKSEIFDDQFSVERPDGSNFTLKIRSTKLEDSAMYFCASRSPRGSSYNEQFFGPGTRLTVL.